This paragraph reports one TCR beta chain. This clone was found once. Its target antigen remains unknown. No base-level quality is on record; no much larger clone is a single base apart. The source of the sample is a study of blood T cell repertoires in COVID-19 (dated by TCRdb to the early 2020s). About the investigation overall: Collaborator samples came from the United States, Italy and Spain and covered acute and convalescent phases of COVID-19. The prospective study material was composed of cDNA or gDNA derived from T cells, B-cell-depleted T cells, or PBMCs. The dataset comprised deeply sampled blood TCRbeta repertoires from subjects exposed to, actively infected with, or recovered from COVID-19. The repertoires were released in a freely available public database intended as a resource for research on the immune response to SARS-CoV-2. Samples were obtained from the ongoing ImmuneRACE study (first 160 participants) and from some 1,200 subjects provided by 6 global collaborators. Nearly every sample came with metadata listing a de-identified subject ID, COVID-19 status, age in years and sex. Where available, HLA class I and class II types were obtained from metadata supplied by the sample provider rather than from assay-based typing.

TCRbeta CDR3 regions were amplified from genomic DNA by means of the immunoSEQ Assay, a bias-controlled multiplex PCR. As for the original processing: The number of nucleated cells in each sample was estimated from the amplification of reference gene primers within the assay. To quantify the absolute abundance of each unique TCRbeta CDR3 rearrangement, sequence reads were collapsed and filtered. For each sample, productive Simpson clonality was calculated by taking the square root of Simpson's diversity index across productive rearrangements. Held by TCRdb, this immuneACCESS table contains in-frame sequences only and omits some clones. Under half of the omission traces to an unresolved V gene where checked; the cause of the rest is unknown. V and J calls and clone size are copied from that table; D and trimming were computed from the DNA. The table for this sample lists about 170,000 clones; approximately 82% of them were counted only once. Clones ranked in the top ten supply roughly 18% of the sample.

V is reduced by 2 bases and J by 1 base, leaving a spacing of 20 bases between them. According to the germline V gene (reference sequence), CDR1 reads SGHNT and CDR2 reads YYREEE. Its CDR3 holds 18 amino acids, cysteine through phenylalanine. Kept here is only the CDR3 DNA, which spans 54 bases and is read in frame from base 1. What the authors observed across the whole study: Clinical and demographic metadata were provided uncurated, with the amount varying by source and participant.

Another Seattle source contributed samples from volunteer blood donors who had recovered from COVID-19. Collaborating institutions collected whole blood in K2EDTA tubes following their own protocols. For TCRbeta analysis, collaborators shipped samples as frozen whole blood, isolated PBMCs, or DNA extracted from either of those sample types. The sample consisted of peripheral blood. The sequence joins TRBV5-4 to TRBJ2-3, with TRBD2 as a weak D call on 7 bases. The receptor comes from a woman aged 65 to 85 who had recovered from COVID-19. In nucleotides, the sequence is TGTGCCAGCAGCTTAGGAGGGGGAGGGCCCCTAGGCACAGATACGCAGTATTTT. This translates into CASSLGGGGPLGTDTQYF.